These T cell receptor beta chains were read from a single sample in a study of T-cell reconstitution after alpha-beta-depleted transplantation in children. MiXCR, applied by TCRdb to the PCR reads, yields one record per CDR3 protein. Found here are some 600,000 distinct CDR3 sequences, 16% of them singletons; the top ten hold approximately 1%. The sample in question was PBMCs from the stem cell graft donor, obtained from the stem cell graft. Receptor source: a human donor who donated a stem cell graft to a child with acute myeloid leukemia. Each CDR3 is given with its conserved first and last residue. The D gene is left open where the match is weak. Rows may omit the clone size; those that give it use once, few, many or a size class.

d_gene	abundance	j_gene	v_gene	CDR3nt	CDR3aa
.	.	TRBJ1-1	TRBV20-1	TGCAGTGCTAGGATAGACAGTGGGAACACTGAAGCTTTCTTT	CSARIDSGNTEAFF
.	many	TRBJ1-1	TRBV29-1	TGCAGCGTGGTCAGGGGGAACACTGAAGCTTTCTTT	CSVVRGNTEAFF
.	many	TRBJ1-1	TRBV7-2	TGTGCCAGCAGCTTAGCGCAGGGAATTGAAGCTTTCTTT	CASSLAQGIEAFF
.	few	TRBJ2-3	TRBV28	TGTGCCAGCAGTTTAGGAGCGGTCCTTAGCACAGATACGCAGTATTTT	CASSLGAVLSTDTQYF
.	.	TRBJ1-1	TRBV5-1	TGCGCCAGCAGCCTAAAGGGGGGAGCTGAAGCTTTCTTT	CASSLKGGAEAFF
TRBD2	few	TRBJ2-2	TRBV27	TGTGCCAGCAGTTCCCAGCGGGGGGTGGGCGGGGAGCTGTTTTTT	CASSSQRGVGGELFF
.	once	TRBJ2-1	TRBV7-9	TGTGCCAGCAGCTTCTATCTAGGCGATGAGCAGTTCTTC	CASSFYLGDEQFF
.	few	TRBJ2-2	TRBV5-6	TGTGCCAGCAGCCCAAGAACCGGGGAGCTGTTTTTT	CASSPRTGELFF
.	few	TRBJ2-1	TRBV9	TGTGCCAGCAGCGTAAGGCTAGATGGGAATGAGCAGTTCTTC	CASSVRLDGNEQFF
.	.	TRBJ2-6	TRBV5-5	TGTGCCAGCAGCTTGGCCTTCTCTGGGGCCAACGTCCTGACTTTC	CASSLAFSGANVLTF
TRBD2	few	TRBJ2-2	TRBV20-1	TGCAGTGCTAGGAGGGCGGGGGTAACGGGGGAGCTGTTTTTT	CSARRAGVTGELFF
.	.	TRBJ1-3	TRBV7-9	TGTGCCAGCAGCTTATTTCGCACCACTGGAAACACCATATATTTT	CASSLFRTTGNTIYF
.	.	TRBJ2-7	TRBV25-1	TGTGCCAGCAGTGCCCCGGGTTCCGGGCAGTACTTC	CASSAPGSGQYF
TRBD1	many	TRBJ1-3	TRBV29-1	TGCAGCATCGGGGGACAGGGTGGAGACACCATATATTTT	CSIGGQGGDTIYF
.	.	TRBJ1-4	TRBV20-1	TGCAGTGCTAGAGGCCCTCGGGGGACTAATGAAAAACTGTTTTTT	CSARGPRGTNEKLFF
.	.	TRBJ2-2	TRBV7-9	TGTGCCAGCAGCTCAACAATGGGGGAGCTGTTTTTT	CASSSTMGELFF
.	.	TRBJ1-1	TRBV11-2	TGTGCCAGCAGCTCGTTACCGGGTCACACTGAAGCTTTCTTT	CASSSLPGHTEAFF
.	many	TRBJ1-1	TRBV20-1	TGCAGTGCTCCAGTTAACACTGAAGCTTTCTTT	CSAPVNTEAFF